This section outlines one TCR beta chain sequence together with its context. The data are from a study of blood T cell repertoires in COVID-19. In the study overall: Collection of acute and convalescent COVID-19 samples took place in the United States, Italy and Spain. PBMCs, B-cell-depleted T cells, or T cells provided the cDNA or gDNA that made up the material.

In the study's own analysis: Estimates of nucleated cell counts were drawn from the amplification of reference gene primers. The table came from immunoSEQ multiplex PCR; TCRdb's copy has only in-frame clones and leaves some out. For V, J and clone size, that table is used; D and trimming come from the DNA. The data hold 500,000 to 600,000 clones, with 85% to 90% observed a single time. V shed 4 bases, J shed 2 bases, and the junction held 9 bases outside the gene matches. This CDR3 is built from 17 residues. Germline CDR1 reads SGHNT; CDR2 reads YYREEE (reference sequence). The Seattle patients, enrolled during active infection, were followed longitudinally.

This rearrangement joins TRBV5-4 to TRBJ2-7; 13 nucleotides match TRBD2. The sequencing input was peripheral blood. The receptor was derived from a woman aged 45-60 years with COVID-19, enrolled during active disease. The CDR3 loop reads CASSPGLAGRLTYEQYF. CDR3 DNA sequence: TGTGCCAGCAGCCCGGGACTAGCGGGGCGACTTACCTACGAGCAGTACTTC.